The rows below give T cell receptor beta chains drawn from one sample of a study of T cell changes during pregnancy in multiple sclerosis. Method: immunoSEQ multiplex PCR; TCRdb's copy keeps in-frame clones and lacks some. This table holds roughly 30,000 clones, around 89% found once. The input for sequencing was CD4+ T cells from peripheral blood mononuclear cells, taken in the first trimester of pregnancy. These receptors were obtained from a female donor in good health, enrolled as a control in a pregnancy study. The CDR3 runs from the conserved cysteine through the conserved F or W. A D gene is named only where the DNA matches it firmly. Part of the rows lack a size; the others show once, few, many or a class for expanded clones.

CASSDPGNQETQYF,TGTGCCAGCAGTGACCCAGGGAACCAAGAGACCCAGTACTTC,TRBV6-4,NA,NA,TRBJ2-5
CASSRVGVAGPPTDTQYF,TGCGCCAGCAGCCGGGTGGGGGTAGCGGGGCCCCCCACAGATACGCAGTATTTT,TRBV4-1,NA,TRBD2,TRBJ2-3
CASSPERSSGNTIYF,TGCGCCAGCAGCCCGGAGCGCTCCTCTGGAAACACCATATATTTT,TRBV5-1,NA,NA,TRBJ1-3
CASSEGWGPGEQYF,TGTGCCAGCAGCGAGGGGTGGGGGCCGGGGGAGCAGTACTTC,TRBV7-2,NA,NA,TRBJ2-7
CASSLGGQPINEKLFF,TGCGCCAGCAGCTTGGGGGGGCAGCCGATTAATGAAAAACTGTTTTTT,TRBV5-1,NA,NA,TRBJ1-4
CASSVGQGIYNEQFF,TGTGCCAGCAGCGTTGGACAGGGGATCTACAATGAGCAGTTCTTC,TRBV9,NA,TRBD1,TRBJ2-1
CASSQDPARGTNYGYTF,TGCGCCAGCAGCCAAGATCCGGCCAGGGGAACTAACTATGGCTACACCTTC,TRBV4-3,NA,NA,TRBJ1-2
CASSLRTEAFF,TGTGCCAGTAGCCTGAGGACTGAAGCTTTCTTT,TRBV19,NA,NA,TRBJ1-1
CASSTTSGNTQYF,TGTGCCAGCAGTACGACTAGCGGGAATACGCAGTATTTT,TRBV7-2,NA,TRBD2,TRBJ2-3
CASSPFSNEKLFF,TGTGCCAGCAGCCCGTTCTCCAATGAAAAACTGTTTTTT,TRBV7-2,NA,NA,TRBJ1-4
CASSLTAFTDTQYF,TGTGCCAGCAGTCTTACAGCTTTCACAGATACGCAGTATTTT,TRBV28,once,NA,TRBJ2-3
CASTSGGSTDTQYF,TGCGCCAGCACAAGCGGGGGTAGCACAGATACGCAGTATTTT,TRBV5-1,NA,TRBD2,TRBJ2-3